One and the same sample provided the 17 T cell receptor beta chains below, sequenced in a study of cytomegalovirus exposure and HLA in healthy donors. With 60 Vbeta and 13 Jbeta primers, the PCR was carried out. Libraries were prepared by immunoSEQ multiplex PCR; TCRdb keeps only in-frame clonotypes and omits some of them. The sample consists of some 150,000 clones, around three quarters of them appearing once. Material for sequencing was PBMCs. The receptors come from a middle-aged man in good health and CMV-seronegative.

This sequence joins TRBV7-2 and TRBJ2-4; a possible D gene is TRBD2 (6 bases). This CDR3 has 16 residues. Per germline, CDR1 SGHTA and CDR2 FQGNSA. The V end lost 1 base, the J end lost 0 bases, and 10 bases lay between the germline ends. CDR3 sequence reads: CASSLEVAVAKNIQYF. The DNA of the CDR3 is TGTGCCAGCAGCTTAGAGGTAGCGGTAGCCAAAAACATTCAGTACTTC.

The chain carries TRBV7-6 and TRBJ2-2; TRBD2 aligns across 8 bases. This CDR3 has 15 amino acids. Germline CDR1 SGHVS, CDR2 FNYEAQ. V shed 5 bases, J shed 4 bases, and the junction held 6 bases outside the gene matches. CDR3 residues: CASSQGLAGTGELFF. The DNA for the CDR3 is TGTGCCAGCAGCCAAGGCCTAGCGGGCACCGGGGAGCTGTTTTTT.

The rearrangement uses TRBV6-5 and TRBJ1-3; D is uncertain. Deletions cut 2 bases from V and 3 bases from J, with 11 bases between. The CDR3 runs 15 residues. CDR1 and CDR2 from the germline V gene are MNHEY and SVGAGI. The CDR3 DNA reads as TGTGCCAGCAGTTACCACCCTTCAGATGGAAACACCATATATTTT. Translated, it gives CASSYHPSDGNTIYF.

DNA of the CDR3: TGTGCCAGCAGCCAAGATGCGGACACTGAAGCTTTCTTT. Protein: CASSQDADTEAFF. The chain has TRBV4-2 and TRBJ1-1; no clear D gene. This CDR3 is 13 amino acids long. The V end lost 0 bases, the J end lost 3 bases, and 5 bases lay between the germline ends. CDR1 is LGHNA, CDR2 YNFKEQ, per germline.

The V gene is TRBV5-4, the J gene TRBJ2-3; TRBD2 is a possible D gene (5 bases). Germline V CDR1 and CDR2: SGHNT, YYREEE (reference sequence). The CDR3 is 15 amino acids. V lost 5 bases and J lost 1, with 14 bases in between. The DNA of the CDR3 is TGTGCCAGCAGTGTCCGTGGTAGCGGCACAGATACGCAGTATTTT. Protein sequence: CASSVRGSGTDTQYF. Using reference TRBV5-4 and TRBJ2-3 for the parts outside the CDR3, the full variable domain is ETGVTQSPTHLIKTRGQQVTLRCSSQSGHNTVSWYQQALGQGPQFIFQYYREEENGRGNFPPRFSGLQFPNYSSELNVNALELDDSALYLCASSVRGSGTDTQYFGPGTRLTVL.

The rearrangement uses TRBV4-2 and TRBJ2-5; perhaps TRBD1 as D (6 bases). Trimming cost V 0 bases and J 4 bases, with 18 bases left between them. CDR3 length: 17 amino acids. Per germline, CDR1 LGHNA and CDR2 YNFKEQ. The CDR3 DNA sequence: TGTGCCAGCAGCCAAGATGAGGCAGGGGAAGAGGGAGAGACCCAGTACTTC. It is translated as CASSQDEAGEEGETQYF.

The rearrangement uses TRBV7-9 and TRBJ2-7; TRBD2 matches 9 bases. The CDR3 totals 15 residues. V shed 5 bases and J 0 bases; nucleotides not matched to a gene: 5. Germline V lookup: CDR1 SEHNR, CDR2 FQNEAQ (reference sequence). The chain's CDR3 is CASSPTSGLSYEQYF. CDR3 nucleotides: TGTGCCAGCAGCCCGACTAGCGGCCTCTCCTACGAGCAGTACTTC.

This clone was seen only once. V and J are TRBV5-5 and TRBJ2-7, with D maybe TRBD1 (6 bases). The CDR3 is 14 residues long. Trimming pared 1 base from V and 6 bases from J, leaving 14 bases between. Germline CDR1 SGHKS, CDR2 YYEKEE (reference sequence). Here the CDR3 reads CASSLQRGSLEQYF. The CDR3 coding sequence is TGTGCCAGCAGCTTGCAAAGGGGGTCCCTCGAGCAGTACTTC.

The table lists this clone with a count of one. This rearrangement joins TRBV5-5 to TRBJ2-7; 12 bases fit TRBD2. The germline gives CDR1 SGHKS, CDR2 YYEKEE (reference sequence). Losses at the gene ends were 5 bases for V and 3 bases for J; bases not matched to a gene: 3. The CDR3 runs to 14 residues. The DNA of the CDR3 is TGTGCCAGCAGTCTAGCGGGAGGGAGCTACGAGCAGTACTTC. Protein product: CASSLAGGSYEQYF.

The chain combines TRBV5-1 with TRBJ2-6; D is uncertain. Between the trimmed V and J ends, which lost 0 bases and 2 bases, there was a span of 6 bases. The CDR3 totals 15 residues. Germline loops: CDR1 SGHRS, CDR2 YFSETQ. The CDR3: CASSLGAPGANVLTF. The CDR3, as DNA: TGCGCCAGCAGCTTGGGGGCCCCTGGGGCCAACGTCCTGACTTTC.

The chain employs TRBV2 and TRBJ1-5, with 7 bases matching TRBD1. V was clipped by 5 bases and J by 3 bases; unmatched bases: 7. This CDR3 comprises 15 residues. Germline V CDR1 and CDR2: SNHLY, FYNNEI. The CDR3 sequence is CASSSGTVDNQPQHF. Here the CDR3 DNA reads TGTGCCAGCAGTTCCGGGACAGTAGACAATCAGCCCCAGCATTTT.

This sequence joins TRBV19 and TRBJ1-2; no clear D. Per the germline V gene, CDR1 is LNHDA and CDR2 is SQIVND (reference sequence). The CDR3 runs to 14 residues. V lost 0 bases to trimming and J lost 4 bases, with 9 bases between them. In DNA, the CDR3 is TGTGCCAGTAGTATAGAGGGCTCACCCTATGGCTACACCTTC. Encoded protein: CASSIEGSPYGYTF.

The chain couples TRBV7-2 to TRBJ2-1, with 8 bases aligning to TRBD2. V shed 4 bases and J 7 bases; nucleotides not matched to a gene: 9. Germline CDR1 SGHTA, CDR2 FQGNSA. CDR3 size: 15 residues. The CDR3 loop reads CASSYTSGTRNEQFF. CDR3 coding DNA: TGTGCCAGCAGCTATACTTCCGGGACTAGAAATGAGCAGTTCTTC.

The chain recombines TRBV28 with TRBJ1-2; TRBD1 matches 7 bases. The CDR3 runs to 16 residues. Trimming removed 4 bases from V and 4 bases from J; junction bases left unmatched: 12. Germline V CDR1 and CDR2: MDHEN, SYDVKM. CDR3 residues: CASSSPQTGLTYGYTF. CDR3 nucleotide sequence: TGTGCCAGCAGTTCCCCTCAGACAGGGTTGACCTATGGCTACACCTTC.

This clone was detected only a few times. CDR3 DNA sequence: TGTGCCAGCAGTTTTCAGGGAGGGAATCAGCCCCAGCATTTT. Translated: CASSFQGGNQPQHF. This chain uses TRBV6-1 with TRBJ1-5, with D possibly being TRBD1 (5 bases). From germline, CDR1 is MNHNS and CDR2 SASEGT. The CDR3 has 14 amino acids. V was pared by 5 bases and J by 4 bases, with 12 bases between.

The sample holds a few counts of this clone. The genes are TRBV5-1 and TRBJ2-3; 11 nucleotides align to TRBD2. Germline loops: CDR1 SGHRS, CDR2 YFSETQ. The CDR3 extends over 16 amino acids. Losses at the gene ends were 4 bases for V and 2 bases for J; bases not matched to a gene: 6. The CDR3 DNA sequence: TGCGCCAGCAGCCACCGACTAGCGGGGTTCACAGATACGCAGTATTTT. Translation: CASSHRLAGFTDTQYF. The full variable domain, in which reference TRBV5-1 and TRBJ2-3 provide the parts outside the CDR3, is KAGVTQTPRYLIKTRGQQVTLSCSPISGHRSVSWYQQTPGQGLQFLFEYFSETQRNKGNFPGRFSGRQFSNSRSEMNVSTLELGDSALYLCASSHRLAGFTDTQYFGPGTRLTVL.

V is TRBV2 and J is TRBJ2-1; TRBD2 agrees at 10 bases. The CDR3 spans 17 residues. After removal of 0 bases from V and 5 bases from J, the junction contained 7 bases not matched to a gene. CDR1 SNHLY and CDR2 FYNNEI come from the germline V gene. CDR3 sequence (DNA): TGTGCCAGCAGTGAAGCCAGGAGGCTAGCGGGAGACAATGAGCAGTTCTTC. This encodes CASSEARRLAGDNEQFF.